Each of the 6 T cell receptor beta chains below was sequenced from the same sample in a study of T-cell memory formation after mild COVID-19. Using its own MiXCR run on the 5' RACE reads, TCRdb lists one record per CDR3 protein. The table includes around 340,000 distinct CDR3 sequences, about an eighth detected once. The sample comprised PBMCs or a T cell subset sorted from them (not recorded which). The receptors here all came from a man aged 18 to 30 who had mild COVID-19 (a few samples of this study predate the infection). Cell type and time point are not known.

The table lists this clonotype with a few counts. The chain joins TRBV7-9 to TRBJ1-2; the D is unclear. V lost 1 base to trimming and J lost 13 bases, with 10 bases between them. The germline CDR1 and CDR2 sequences are SEHNR and FQNEAQ (reference sequence). The CDR3 spans 11 residues. CDR3 sequence (DNA): TGTGCCAGCAGCTTAGGAGGGATCGGCACCTTC. Its protein product is CASSLGGIGTF.

This chain connects TRBV5-1 to TRBJ2-5; 8 bases agree with TRBD1. Germline trimming cut 3 bases from V and 2 bases from J; bases unmatched to any gene: 9. The CDR3 covers 16 residues. Per the germline V gene, CDR1 is SGHRS and CDR2 is YFSETQ. The CDR3: CASSWGTRQGQETQYF. The DNA for the CDR3 is TGCGCCAGCAGCTGGGGCACCAGACAGGGGCAAGAGACCCAGTACTTC.

This clonotype has more than one count but fewer than ten. V is TRBV29-1 and J is TRBJ2-7; TRBD1 aligns across 9 bases. J was trimmed by 3 bases and V by 7 bases; bases with no gene match: 7. The CDR3 covers 13 residues. Germline V lookup: CDR1 SQVTM, CDR2 ANQGSEA. The CDR3 sequence: CSATGTGFYEQYF. The CDR3 region has the DNA TGCAGCGCCACCGGGACAGGGTTCTACGAGCAGTACTTC.

This clonotype was found a few times. V gene TRBV28 combines with J gene TRBJ2-3, with 9 bases aligning to TRBD1. V was clipped by 5 bases and J by 0 bases; unmatched bases: 3. Germline CDR1 is MDHEN and CDR2 is SYDVKM. The CDR3 runs 15 residues. The CDR3 region is CASSHDRGSTDTQYF. CDR3 DNA: TGTGCCAGCAGTCACGACAGGGGGAGCACAGATACGCAGTATTTT.

This clonotype was seen a single time. The V call is TRBV6-2 or TRBV6-3, the J call TRBJ2-3; D may be TRBD2 (6 bases). The CDR3 spans 15 residues. Germline V lookup: CDR1 MNHEY, CDR2 SVGEGT. The germline V and J ends were trimmed by 7 bases and 1 base, with 15 bases remaining between them. CDR3 loop: CASKRFSGRTDTQYF. CDR3 in DNA: TGTGCCAGCAAACGATTTAGCGGCCGCACAGATACGCAGTATTTT.

The V call is TRBV18, the J call TRBJ2-7, with a weak D call TRBD2 (6 bases). Germline V lookup: CDR1 KGHSH, CDR2 LQKENI. The CDR3 covers 13 residues. Trimming cost V 0 bases and J 3 bases, with 6 bases left between them. The CDR3 nucleotides read TGTGCCAGCTCACCACCGCGGGGCTACGAGCAGTACTTC. This translates into CASSPPRGYEQYF.